This TCR beta chain was obtained from a study of Siglec-9 on CD8 T cells in melanoma (dated by TCRdb to between 2019 and 2020). About the study as a whole: In this study, researchers looked at how Siglec-9 is expressed on CD8+ T cells and what Siglec-9 does to regulate T cells within the melanoma tumor microenvironment.

Via the germline V gene (reference sequence), CDR1 is LNHDA and CDR2 SQIVND. V sheds 2 bases and J sheds 1 base, leaving 8 bases between their ends. From its cysteine to its phenylalanine, the CDR3 spans 14 amino acids. Only CDR3 DNA is held: 42 bases, read in frame from base 1. As for this clone: What antigen it recognizes has not been identified. No base quality information exists; no much larger clone differs at one position.

The library was obtained by the immunoSEQ multiplex PCR assay. TCRdb took over this immuneACCESS table, retaining in-frame rearrangements with V and J assigned. Such tables are incomplete; in checked studies, under half of the missing clones stem from an unresolved V gene, and the remainder is unexplained. The sample profile shows 25,000 to 35,000 clones; roughly 80% of them were found once. The ten largest account for 5.8% of the sample. General findings and caveats noted by the study authors: According to the report, an effector memory CD8+ T-cell subset that seemed to build up inside melanoma tumors was both marked and regulated by Siglec-9.

This receptor was identified in a human donor in good health. The receptor chain draws on TRBV19 and TRBJ1-1, with the D gene uncertain. Material: Siglec-9- CD8+ T cells sorted from blood. Interpreted using the paper, the cell subset or site label stands for: CD8 T cells lacking Siglec-9. The nucleotides are TGTGCCAGTAGTATATGGCACGAGAACACTGAAGCTTTCTTT. This is translated as CASSIWHENTEAFF.